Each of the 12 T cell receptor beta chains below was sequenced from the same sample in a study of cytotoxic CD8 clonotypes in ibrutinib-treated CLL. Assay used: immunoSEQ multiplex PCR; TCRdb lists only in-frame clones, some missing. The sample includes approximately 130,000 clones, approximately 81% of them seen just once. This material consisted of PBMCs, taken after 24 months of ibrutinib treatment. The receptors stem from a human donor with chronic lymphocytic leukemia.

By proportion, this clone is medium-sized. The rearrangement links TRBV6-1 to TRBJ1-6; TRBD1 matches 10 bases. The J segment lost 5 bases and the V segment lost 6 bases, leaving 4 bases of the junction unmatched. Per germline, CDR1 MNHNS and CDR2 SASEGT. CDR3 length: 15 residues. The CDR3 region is CASSRQGADNSPLHF. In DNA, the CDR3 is TGTGCCAGCAGCAGACAGGGGGCCGATAATTCACCCCTCCACTTT.

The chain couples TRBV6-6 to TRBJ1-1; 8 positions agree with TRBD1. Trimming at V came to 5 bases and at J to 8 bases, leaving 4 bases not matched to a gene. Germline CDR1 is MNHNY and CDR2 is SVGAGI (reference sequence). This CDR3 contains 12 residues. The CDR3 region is CASSQWTGEAFF. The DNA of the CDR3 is TGTGCCAGCAGTCAATGGACAGGGGAAGCTTTCTTT.

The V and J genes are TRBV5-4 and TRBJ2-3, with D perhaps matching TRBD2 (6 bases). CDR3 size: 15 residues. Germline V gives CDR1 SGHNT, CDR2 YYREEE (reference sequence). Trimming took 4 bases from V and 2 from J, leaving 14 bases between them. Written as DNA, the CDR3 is TGTGCCAGCAGCCCCTCTAGCGAACTCACAGATACGCAGTATTTT. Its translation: CASSPSSELTDTQYF.

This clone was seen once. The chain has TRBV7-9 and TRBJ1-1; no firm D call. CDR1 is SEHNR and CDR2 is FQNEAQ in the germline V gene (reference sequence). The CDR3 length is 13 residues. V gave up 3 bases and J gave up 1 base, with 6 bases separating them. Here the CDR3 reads CASSFNTNTEAFF. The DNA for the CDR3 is TGTGCCAGCAGCTTCAATACGAACACTGAAGCTTTCTTT.

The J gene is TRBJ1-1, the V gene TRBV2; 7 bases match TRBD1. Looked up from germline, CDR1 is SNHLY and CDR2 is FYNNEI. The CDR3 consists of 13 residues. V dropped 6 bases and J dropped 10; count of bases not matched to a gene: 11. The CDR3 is CASRESRDSVAFF. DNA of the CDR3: TGTGCCAGCAGGGAAAGCCGGGACAGTGTAGCTTTCTTT.

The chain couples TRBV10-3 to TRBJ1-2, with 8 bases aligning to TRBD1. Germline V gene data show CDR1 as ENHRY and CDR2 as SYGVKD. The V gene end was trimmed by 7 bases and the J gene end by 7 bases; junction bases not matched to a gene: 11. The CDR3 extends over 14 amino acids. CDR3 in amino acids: CAIMLDRGVGGYTF. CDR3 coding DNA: TGTGCCATCATGTTAGACAGGGGAGTCGGTGGCTACACCTTC.

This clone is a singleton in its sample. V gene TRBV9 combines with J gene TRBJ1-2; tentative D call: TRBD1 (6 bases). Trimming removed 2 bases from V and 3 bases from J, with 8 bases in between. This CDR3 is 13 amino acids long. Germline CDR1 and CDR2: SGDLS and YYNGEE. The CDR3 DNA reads TGTGCCAGCAGCGTTTCAGGGGACTATGGCTACACCTTC. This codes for CASSVSGDYGYTF.

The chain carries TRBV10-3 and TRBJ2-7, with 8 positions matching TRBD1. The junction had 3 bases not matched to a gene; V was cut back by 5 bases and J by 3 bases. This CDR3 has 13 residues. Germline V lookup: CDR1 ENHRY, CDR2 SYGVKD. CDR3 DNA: TGTGCCATCAGTCAGGGGGCGGGCTACGAGCAGTACTTC. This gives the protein CAISQGAGYEQYF.

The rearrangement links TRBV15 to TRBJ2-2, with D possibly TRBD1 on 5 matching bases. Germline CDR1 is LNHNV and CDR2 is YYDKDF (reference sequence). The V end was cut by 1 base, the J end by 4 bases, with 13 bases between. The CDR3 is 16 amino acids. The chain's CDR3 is CATSRGVGVGTGELFF. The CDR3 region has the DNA TGTGCCACCAGCAGAGGTGTAGGGGTCGGCACCGGGGAGCTGTTTTTT.

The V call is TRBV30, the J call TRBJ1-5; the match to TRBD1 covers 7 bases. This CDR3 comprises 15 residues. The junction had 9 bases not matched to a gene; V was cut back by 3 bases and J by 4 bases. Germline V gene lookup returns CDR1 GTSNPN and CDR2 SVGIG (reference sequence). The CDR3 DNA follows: TGTGCCTGGAGCGGGGGGGACAGTTTTAATCAGCCCCAGCATTTT. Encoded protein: CAWSGGDSFNQPQHF.

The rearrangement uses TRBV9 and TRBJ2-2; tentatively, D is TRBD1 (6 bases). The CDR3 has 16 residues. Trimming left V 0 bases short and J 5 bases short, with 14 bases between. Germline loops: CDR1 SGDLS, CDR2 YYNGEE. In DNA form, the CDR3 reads TGTGCCAGCAGCGTAGAGCCGGGACATACAACCGGGGAGCTGTTTTTT. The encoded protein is CASSVEPGHTTGELFF.

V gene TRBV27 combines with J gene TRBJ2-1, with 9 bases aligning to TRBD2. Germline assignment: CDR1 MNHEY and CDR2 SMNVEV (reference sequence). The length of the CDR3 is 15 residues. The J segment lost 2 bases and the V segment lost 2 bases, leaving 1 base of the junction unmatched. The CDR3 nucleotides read TGTGCCAGCAGTTTAATAGCGGGAGCCTACAATGAGCAGTTCTTC. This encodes CASSLIAGAYNEQFF.